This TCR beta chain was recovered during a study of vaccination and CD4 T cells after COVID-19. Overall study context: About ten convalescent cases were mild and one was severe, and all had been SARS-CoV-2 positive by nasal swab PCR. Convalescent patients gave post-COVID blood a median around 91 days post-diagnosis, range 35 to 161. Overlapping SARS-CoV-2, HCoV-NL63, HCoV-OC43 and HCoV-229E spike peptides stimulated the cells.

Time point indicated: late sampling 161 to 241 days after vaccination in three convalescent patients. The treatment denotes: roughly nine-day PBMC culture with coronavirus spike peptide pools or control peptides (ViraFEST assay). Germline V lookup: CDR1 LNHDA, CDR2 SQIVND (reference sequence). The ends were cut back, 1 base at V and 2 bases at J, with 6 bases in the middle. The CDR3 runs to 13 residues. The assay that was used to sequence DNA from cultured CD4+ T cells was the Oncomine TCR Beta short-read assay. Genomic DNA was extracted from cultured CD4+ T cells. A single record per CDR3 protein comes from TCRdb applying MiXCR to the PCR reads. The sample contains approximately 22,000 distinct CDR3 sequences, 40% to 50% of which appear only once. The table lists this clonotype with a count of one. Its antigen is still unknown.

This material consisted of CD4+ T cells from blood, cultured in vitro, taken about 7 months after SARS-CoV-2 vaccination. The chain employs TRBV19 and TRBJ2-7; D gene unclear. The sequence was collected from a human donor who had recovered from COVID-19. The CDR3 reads CASSIGLTYEQYF. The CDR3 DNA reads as TGTGCCAGTAGTATAGGACTGACCTACGAGCAGTACTTC.